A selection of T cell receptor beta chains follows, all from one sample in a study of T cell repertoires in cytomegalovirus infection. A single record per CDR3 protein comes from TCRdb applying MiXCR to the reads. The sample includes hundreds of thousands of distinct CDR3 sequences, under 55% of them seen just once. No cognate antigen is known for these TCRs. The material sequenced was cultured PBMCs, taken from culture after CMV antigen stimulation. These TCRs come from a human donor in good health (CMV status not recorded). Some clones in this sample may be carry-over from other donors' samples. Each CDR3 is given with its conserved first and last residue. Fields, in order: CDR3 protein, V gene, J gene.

CASVRLGEETQYF	TRBV7-8	TRBJ2-5
CASTEGWGGDEQFF	TRBV6-6	TRBJ2-1
CASSEERLQADTQYF	TRBV2	TRBJ2-3
CASSEDGSSYEQYF	TRBV2	TRBJ2-7
CASSLALAGGTYEQYF	TRBV7-9	TRBJ2-7
CATSLSSVVTYEQYF	TRBV7-9	TRBJ2-7
CAIRGQGYEQYF	TRBV10-3	TRBJ2-7
CASSLRRGRTDTQYF	TRBV7-2	TRBJ2-3
CASSREATGELFF	TRBV7-6	TRBJ2-2
CASAREAASDTQYF	TRBV12-3/TRBV12-4	TRBJ2-3
CASSFYYEQYF	TRBV6-2/TRBV6-3	TRBJ2-7